Shown below are 26 T cell receptor beta chains from a single sample sequenced in a study of tumor-infiltrating lymphocytes in primary liver carcinoma (dated by TCRdb to 2017 to 2019). Total RNA and DNA were co-extracted from approximately 20-30 mg of bulk tissue with the AllPrep DNA/RNA mini kit, without cell sorting. The sample was run on an Illumina HiSeq 2500. A constant-region primer and ProtoScript II reverse transcriptase were used to reverse-transcribe TCRbeta-specific cDNA from around 480 ng total RNA. Three nested multiplex PCR rounds, following a slightly modified ARM-PCR procedure, were used to build the TCRbeta libraries. Each of the first two PCR rounds ran for 9 to 10 cycles using multiplex TRBV1-TRBV30 forward primers together with a Cbeta reverse primer. Starting from the raw public reads, TCRdb applied fastp trimming at Q25, assembled clones with MiXCR and retained in-frame beta chains. For every CDR3 protein sequence, its rows merge into one entry that carries the most common genes and DNA. Counted in this sample were some 30,000 distinct CDR3 sequences; roughly two thirds of them appeared once. The top ten clones comprise about 31% of the sample.

The specimen sequenced was liver tumor tissue from sampling region 3. The cell subset or site label on this specimen signifies: tumor region T3, left-lateral pole. These TCRs come from a woman in her twenties or thirties with primary liver carcinoma and hepatitis B virus infection.

About this clonotype itself: Germline is not matched at one junction end, which may reflect a read error. This CDR3 reads CASSPTPGAKEAQYF. The CDR3 bases are TGTGCCAGTAGCCCCACCCCGGGAGCAAAAGAGGCCCAGTACTTC. The rearrangement links TRBV4-2 to TRBJ2-5, with a possible D match to TRBD2 (6 bases). Germline V gives CDR1 LGHNA, CDR2 YNFKEQ. CDR3 length: 15 residues.

As concerns this clonotype: Being one base from a much bigger clone, this may be a read error. CDR3 nucleotide sequence: TGCTGTGCTAGAGGGGAGTTTGATTACTATGGCTACACCTTC. It specifies CCARGEFDYYGYTF. V gene TRBV20-1 combines with J gene TRBJ1-2, with a possible D match to TRBD1 (5 bases). The CDR3 totals 14 residues. Germline-derived CDR1 and CDR2 are DFQATT and SNEGSKA (reference sequence).

As for this clonotype: Because the CDR3 is missing its conserved closing phenylalanine or tryptophan, this is likely a read error. This chain connects TRBV11-2 to TRBJ1-1; TRBD1 might be the D (6 bases). From germline, CDR1 is SGHAT and CDR2 FQNNGV. The CDR3 covers 14 residues. CDR3 DNA sequence: TGTACCAGCAGATATACAAGGGGGAGGGCTGAAGCTTTCATT. Encoded protein: CTSRYTRGRAEAFI.

Worth noting for this clonotype: The junction differs from germline at one of its ends, possibly a read error. The chain uses TRBV11-2 and TRBJ1-2, with no clear D. Germline V gene data show CDR1 as SGHAT and CDR2 as FQNNGV. CDR3 length equals 14 residues. The CDR3 protein is CAGSSAFVFGGYAF. The CDR3 coding sequence is TGTGCCGGCAGCTCAGCATTCGTGTTTGGCGGCTACGCCTTC.

In its sample, this clonotype was seen many times. The chain combines TRBV7-8 with TRBJ1-6; no firm D call. CDR3 length equals 18 residues. Germline CDR1 reads SGHVS; CDR2 reads FQNEAQ. V was shortened by 3 bases and J by 8 bases, with 23 bases between the two germline ends. The CDR3 loop is CASSLGPQAQASHSPLHF. The CDR3 DNA sequence: TGTGCCAGCAGCTTGGGTCCCCAGGCCCAGGCTTCACATTCACCCCTCCACTTT.

Only a few counts were recorded for this clonotype. The CDR3 region has the DNA TGTGCCAGCAGCTTGGCCGGGACAGGGAACAATCAGCCCCAGCATTTT. Its protein product is CASSLAGTGNNQPQHF. The rearrangement joins TRBV5-6 to TRBJ1-5; 9 bases are shared with TRBD1. CDR1 is SGHDT and CDR2 is YYEEEE in the germline V gene. The CDR3 covers 16 residues. Trimming at V came to 0 bases and at J to 3 bases, leaving 4 bases not matched to a gene.

To note about this clonotype: One junction end disagrees with the germline gene, perhaps due to a read error. The chain couples TRBV4-1 to TRBJ2-4, with D maybe TRBD1 (6 bases). Germline assignment: CDR1 MGHRA and CDR2 YSYEKL. CDR3 length equals 16 residues. DNA for the CDR3: TGCACCAGCACCCCAGAGATGAATAGGGACACGAGCAAGTGGCACTTC. Protein product: CTSTPEMNRDTSKWHF.

The table lists this clonotype with many counts. The chain is built from TRBV29-1 and TRBJ1-1; TRBD1 is a possible D gene (5 bases). CDR1 and CDR2 from the germline V gene are SQVTM and ANQGSEA. With 7 bases removed from V and 3 bases from J, the gap between germline ends came to 15 bases. The CDR3 sequence is 13 residues long. The CDR3 spells CSARAGGHTEAFF. In nucleotides, the CDR3 is TGCAGCGCCCGGGCCGGGGGACACACTGAAGCTTTCTTT.

The rearrangement joins TRBV9 to TRBJ1-1; tentatively, D is TRBD1 (5 bases). The CDR3 is 13 residues long. The V gene lost 2 bases and the J gene lost 6 bases, with 11 bases spanning the gap. Looked up from germline, CDR1 is SGDLS and CDR2 is YYNGEE. This chain's CDR3 is CASSVTVGAEAFF. The CDR3 DNA reads TGTGCCAGCAGCGTGACAGTGGGCGCTGAAGCTTTCTTT.

Comments on this clonotype: At one end the junction does not follow the germline gene, possibly because of a read error. The V and J genes are TRBV11-2 and TRBJ1-1, with 10 bases lining up with TRBD1. Germline V lookup: CDR1 SGHAT, CDR2 FQNNGV. The CDR3 spans 20 residues. CDR3 bases: TGTGCCAGTAGCGCTCGGGACAGGGGACGCAAGAGGTGGAGTAACATTGAAGCTTTCTTT. It specifies CASSARDRGRKRWSNIEAFF.

A note on this clonotype: The CDR3 ends on some other residue instead of the conserved phenylalanine or tryptophan, so this is likely a read error. V is TRBV11-2 and J is TRBJ2-4; weak D call: TRBD2 (5 bases). The CDR3 has 15 amino acids. Germline CDR1 is SGHAT and CDR2 is FQNNGV. This CDR3 reads CVSSLDPASQAIQYY. As DNA, the CDR3 is TGTGTCAGCAGCTTAGATCCGGCTAGCCAGGCCATTCAGTACTAC.

Comments on this clonotype: A much larger clone is a single base away; this may be a read error. V and J are TRBV12-3 or TRBV12-4 and TRBJ1-2; D might be TRBD1 (6 bases). The V and J ends lost 7 bases and 2 bases respectively, with 11 bases between them. CDR3 length: 13 residues. In DNA, the CDR3 is TGTGCCAGCATTACTGACAGGAACTATGGCTACACCTTC. This sequence encodes CASITDRNYGYTF.

Comments on this clonotype: Lacking the conserved final phenylalanine or tryptophan, this CDR3 likely reflects a read error. The gene calls are TRBV11-1 and TRBJ2-7, with D hard to call. The CDR3 consists of 12 residues. Germline loops: CDR1 SGHAT, CDR2 FQDESV (reference sequence). The DNA of the CDR3 is TGTGCCAGCAACTTCATGGGTTACGAACAGTACATC. Protein product: CASNFMGYEQYI.

On this clonotype: Because it lacks the conserved phenylalanine or tryptophan at the end, this CDR3 is likely a read error. The V call is TRBV11-2, the J call TRBJ2-2, with D unclear. This CDR3 has 16 amino acids. Germline V gene lookup returns CDR1 SGHAT and CDR2 FQNNGV. The CDR3 loop reads CASSHDPQLNSGELFS. The CDR3 DNA reads TGTGCCAGCAGCCACGATCCCCAATTGAACAGCGGGGAGCTGTTTTCT.

About this clonotype: No conserved phenylalanine or tryptophan is present at the end of the CDR3, so a read error is the likely explanation. V and J are TRBV11-1 and TRBJ2-2; D may match TRBD1 or TRBD2 (5 bases each). The CDR3 consists of 16 residues. Germline values: CDR1 SGHAT, CDR2 FQDESV (reference sequence). CDR3 amino acids: CASNLVGDTNTGELFY. In DNA, the CDR3 is TGTGCCAGCAACTTAGTGGGGGATACGAACACCGGGGAGCTGTTTTAT.

The chain recombines TRBV11-2 with TRBJ1-1, with 11 bases that match TRBD1. Trimming took 5 bases from V and 2 from J; bases not matched to a gene: 19. The CDR3 totals 20 residues. The germline CDR1 and CDR2 sequences are SGHAT and FQNNGV. The CDR3 spells CASSARDRGCKGWRNTEAFF. The CDR3 DNA follows: TGTGCCAGCAGCGCTCGGGACAGGGGGTGCAAGGGGTGGCGTAACACTGAAGCTTTCTTT.

With respect to this clonotype: Sequence at one end of the junction differs from germline and may be a read error. V is TRBV6-1 and J is TRBJ1-5; D unclear. The CDR3 is 14 residues long. The germline V gene has CDR1 MNHNS and CDR2 SASEGT. The CDR3 loop is CASTDVVEGQPQHF. Here the CDR3 DNA reads TGTGCTAGCACTGATGTGGTAGAGGGTCAGCCCCAGCATTTT.

Comments on this clonotype: A much larger clone lies one base from this, so it may be a read error. Because it lacks the conserved phenylalanine or tryptophan at the end, this CDR3 is likely a read error. The J gene is TRBJ2-2, the V gene TRBV12-3 or TRBV12-4; either TRBD1 or TRBD2 may supply D (6 bases each). The CDR3 consists of 15 residues. For the CDR3, the DNA is TGTGCCAGCCGGGGGTGGGACACGTACACCGGGAAGCTGTTTTCT. This gives the protein CASRGWDTYTGKLFS.

In the case of this clonotype: Germline is not matched at one junction end, which may reflect a read error. The V gene is TRBV4-3, the J gene TRBJ2-2, with D perhaps TRBD2 (6 bases). This CDR3 is 16 amino acids long. Germline lookup yields CDR1 LGHNA and CDR2 YSLEER. The CDR3 loop is CASNQGAGTLTGVLFF. CDR3 DNA: TGCGCCAGCAACCAAGGGGCGGGGACCCTCACCGGGGTACTGTTTTTT.

In the case of this clonotype: An end of the junction does not agree with germline; a read error may underlie this. This chain uses TRBV6-5 with TRBJ2-5; TRBD2 aligns across 8 bases. In germline, CDR1 is MNHEY, CDR2 SVGAGI. This CDR3 comprises 13 residues. The CDR3, as DNA: TGTACCAGCAGTACCGACGGGGGGGTGACCCAGTACTTC. Its protein is CTSSTDGGVTQYF.

A word on this clonotype: Given a much more abundant clone one base away, this may be a read error. The gene calls are TRBV7-3 and TRBJ2-7; the match to TRBD2 covers 7 bases. The J call may not be correct, given that the DNA end is closer to TRBJ2-1. The CDR3 extends over 15 amino acids. From germline, CDR1 is SGHTA and CDR2 FQGTGA. CDR3 sequence reads: CASSLDAGTTKEQFF. Written as DNA, the CDR3 is TGTGCCAGCAGCTTAGACGCCGGGACTACTAAAGAGCAGTTCTTC.

As to this clonotype: A much more abundant neighbour one base away suggests this may be a read error. V is TRBV2 and J is TRBJ2-1; no clear D gene. The CDR3 sequence is 14 residues long. V was trimmed by 3 bases and J by 7 bases, leaving 13 bases between them. Per the germline V gene, CDR1 is SNHLY and CDR2 is FYNNEI. CDR3 nucleotides: TGTGCCAGCAGTGAGTCTTCTAGAAGTAATGAGCAGTTCTTC. It is translated as CASSESSRSNEQFF.

The chain uses TRBV24-1 and TRBJ2-1, with a weak D call TRBD1 (6 bases). Germline assignment: CDR1 KGHDR and CDR2 SFDVKD. The length of the CDR3 is 13 residues. The CDR3 DNA is TGTGTCATACAGGGACATCTCGACAATGAGCAGTTCTTC. Protein sequence: CVIQGHLDNEQFF.

This clonotype has only one observation. One end of the junction is discordant with germline, which a read error may explain. The V gene is TRBV20-1, the J gene TRBJ2-7; 9 positions agree with TRBD2. In germline, CDR1 is DFQATT, CDR2 SNEGSKA (reference sequence). The CDR3 has 15 amino acids. CDR3 in DNA: TGCTGTGCTAGAGGTGGCGGGAGGGCACTCGGAGAGCAGTACTTC. Encoded protein: CCARGGGRALGEQYF.

About this clonotype: Lacking the conserved final phenylalanine or tryptophan, this CDR3 likely reflects a read error. The chain employs TRBV10-3 and TRBJ1-1; perhaps TRBD1 as D (5 bases). This CDR3 spans 15 amino acids. From germline, CDR1 is ENHRY and CDR2 SYGVKD. Trimming took off 6 bases at V and 4 bases at J, with 18 bases between the two ends. DNA of the CDR3: TGTGCCATCAGCACCGGGGCAACGCTGAGCACTGAAGCTTTCCTT. Translating gives CAISTGATLSTEAFL.

This clonotype has at least ten counts. A junction boundary mismatches the germline segment, possibly from a read error. V usage is TRBV10-1 and J usage is TRBJ2-2; D may be TRBD1 or TRBD2 (5 bases each). The CDR3 sequence is 13 residues long. Germline values: CDR1 WNHNN, CDR2 SYGVQD (reference sequence). In nucleotides, the CDR3 is TGCGCCAGCAGTAAGGGGTCGGCCGGGGAGCTGTCTTTT. The encoded protein is CASSKGSAGELSF.